In its sample, the clone carrying this TCR beta chain was seen a few times. Its antigen is as yet unknown. The record originates from a study of beta chain features in type 1 diabetes. For the study at large: Healthy donors and patients showed comparable age, gender and cell yields. Study-wide results and limits: Patients and controls would share equally any PCR tilt toward shorter templates. VDJ junctions from type 1 diabetes patients carried fewer insertions and larger deletions. TCRB CDR3 length was moderately but significantly reduced in all four CD4+ subsets of Type 1 diabetes patients.

The investigators reverse transcribed all of the isolated RNA, so they sequenced expressed TCRB transcripts. The assay was immunoSEQ multiplex PCR, and TCRdb's table has in-frame clones only and misses some. The sample has approximately 250,000 clones, about 23% seen once. V shed 2 bases and J 0 bases; nucleotides not matched to a gene: 5. From germline, CDR1 is MNHEY and CDR2 SMNVEV (reference sequence). The CDR3 runs 16 residues. Sequenced sample: naive CD4+ T cells from blood. The TCR was taken from a woman in her thirties with type 1 diabetes. The chain carries TRBV27 and TRBJ2-7; TRBD1 aligns across 9 bases. The CDR3 sequence: CASSLRGTGYSYEQYF. The CDR3 DNA is TGTGCCAGCAGTTTAAGGGGGACAGGGTACTCCTACGAGCAGTACTTC.